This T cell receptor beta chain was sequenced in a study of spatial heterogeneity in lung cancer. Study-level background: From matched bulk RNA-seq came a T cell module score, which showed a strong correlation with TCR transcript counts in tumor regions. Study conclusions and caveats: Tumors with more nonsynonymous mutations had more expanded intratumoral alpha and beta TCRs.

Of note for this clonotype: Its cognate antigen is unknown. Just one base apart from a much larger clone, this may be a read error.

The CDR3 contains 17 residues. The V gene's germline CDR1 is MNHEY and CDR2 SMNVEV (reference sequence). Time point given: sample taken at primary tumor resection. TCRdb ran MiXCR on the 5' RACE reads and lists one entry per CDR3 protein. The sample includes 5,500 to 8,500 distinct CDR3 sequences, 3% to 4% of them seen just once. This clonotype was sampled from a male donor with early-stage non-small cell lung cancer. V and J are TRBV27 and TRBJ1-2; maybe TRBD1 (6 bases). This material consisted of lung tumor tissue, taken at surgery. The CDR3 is CASSSHRTVELTYGYNF. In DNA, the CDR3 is TGTGCCAGCAGCTCACATCGGACAGTCGAGCTGACCTATGGCTACAACTTC.